The source of this TCR beta chain is a study of response to subunit inactivated influenza vaccine. In TCRdb, the RT-PCR reads were re-called with MiXCR into one record per CDR3 protein. The sample holds some 540,000 distinct CDR3 sequences, roughly 25% seen once. The CDR3 contains 17 residues. The V end was cut by 5 bases, the J end by 0 bases, with 17 bases between. From germline, CDR1 is SGHVS and CDR2 FNYEAQ. The same specimen was also included in a second study, on T cells expressing NK-cell markers. That source adds: UMI-tagged 5'RACE template switching yielded the TCR beta cDNA. It was still unclear whether expanded NKG2C+ T cell clones were HCMV specific.

Sequenced material: CD4+ T cells sorted from PBMCs, taken approximately 12 days after vaccination. This TCR derives from a man aged 45 to 65 who received an inactivated influenza vaccine. The chain combines TRBV7-6 with TRBJ2-1; D is undetermined. Written as DNA, the CDR3 is TGTGCCAGCAGCCCCTGGTCTTCCCTGAGCTCCTACAATGAGCAGTTCTTC. This sequence encodes CASSPWSSLSSYNEQFF.